This T cell receptor beta chain stems from a study of beta chain features in type 1 diabetes. Study results and caveats: Reads derived from cDNA could over-represent cells showing high TCR expression. PCR could preferentially amplify shorter templates, alike in patients and controls. Patients with type 1 diabetes carried fewer insertions and had more deletions at their VDJ junctions.

TCRB transcripts that were expressed got sequenced, as all of the isolated RNA had been reverse transcribed. Sequencing of naive, central memory and regulatory T cell samples gave an average of around 4 million reads. Only in-frame clones appear in the TCRdb table, and some are missing; sequencing was by immunoSEQ multiplex PCR. The data contain hundreds of thousands of clones, 15% to 17% of them singletons. Regarding this clone: Its antigen is not identified.

CDR1 is SEHNR, CDR2 FQNEAQ, per germline (reference sequence). CDR3 length: 16 amino acids. V was clipped by 6 bases and J by 1 base; unmatched bases: 8. The chain uses TRBV7-9 and TRBJ2-3, with TRBD2 matching over 9 bases. The source is a man aged 18 to 29 in good health. The sequenced sample consisted of naive CD4+ T cells from blood. CDR3 DNA sequence: TGTGCCAGCAGTCCCAGGACTAGCGCGGGCACAGATACGCAGTATTTT. Residues: CASSPRTSAGTDTQYF.